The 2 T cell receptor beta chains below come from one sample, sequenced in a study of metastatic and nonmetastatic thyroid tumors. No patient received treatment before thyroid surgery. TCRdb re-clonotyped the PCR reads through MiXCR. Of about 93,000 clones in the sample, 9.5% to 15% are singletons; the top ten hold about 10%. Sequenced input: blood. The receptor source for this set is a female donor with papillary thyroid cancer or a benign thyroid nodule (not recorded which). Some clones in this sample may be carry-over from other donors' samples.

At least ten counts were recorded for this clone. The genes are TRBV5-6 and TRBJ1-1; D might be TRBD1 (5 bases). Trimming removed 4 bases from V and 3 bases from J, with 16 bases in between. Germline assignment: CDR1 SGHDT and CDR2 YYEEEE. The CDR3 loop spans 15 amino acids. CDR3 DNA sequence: TGTGCCAGCAGCGTCCCACAGGAGGTCGACACTGAAGCTTTCTTT. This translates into CASSVPQEVDTEAFF.

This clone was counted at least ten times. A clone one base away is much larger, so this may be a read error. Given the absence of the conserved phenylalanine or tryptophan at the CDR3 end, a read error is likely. The CDR3 DNA sequence: TGCAGTGCTAGCGCCCGGATTTCTGGTTCACCCCTCCACCTT. Protein product: CSASARISGSPLHL. This rearrangement joins TRBV20-1 to TRBJ1-6; D is uncertain. Germline V lookup: CDR1 DFQATT, CDR2 SNEGSKA (reference sequence). V was clipped by 3 bases and J by 9 bases, with 15 bases between them. This CDR3 region has 14 residues.